Following are 20 T cell receptor beta chains from one sample sequenced in a study of control samples from healthy donors and cancer patients. Only in-frame clones appear in the TCRdb table, and some are missing; sequencing was by immunoSEQ multiplex PCR. Of fewer than 200,000 clones listed, around 90% are singletons. The sample comprised blood. The receptor source for this set is a young man in good health.

This clone turned up a few times. The chain links TRBV6-5 to TRBJ1-1; 8 positions match TRBD1. The trim removed 2 bases at V and 4 bases at J, leaving 6 bases unmatched. Germline CDR1 is MNHEY and CDR2 is SVGAGI. The CDR3 length is 15 residues. CDR3 sequence: CASSYGDRRSTEAFF. Written as DNA, the CDR3 is TGTGCCAGCAGTTACGGGGACAGGCGGAGCACTGAAGCTTTCTTT.

This chain uses TRBV7-2 with TRBJ1-2; TRBD1 matches 8 bases. The V and J ends lost 5 bases and 4 bases, in that order; junction bases with no gene match: 9. Germline V CDR1 and CDR2: SGHTA, FQGNSA. The length of the CDR3 is 15 residues. CDR3 sequence reads: CASSPGQGGFYGYTF. CDR3 nucleotides: TGTGCCAGCAGCCCAGGACAGGGTGGATTCTATGGCTACACCTTC.

This rearrangement joins TRBV2 to TRBJ1-2; D is possibly TRBD1 (6 bases). The CDR3 has 12 residues. The V end was cut by 6 bases, the J end by 4 bases, with 9 bases between. Germline V gene sequence: CDR1 SNHLY, CDR2 FYNNEI. The DNA of the CDR3 is TGTGCCAGCAGCCAGACAGGCTATGGCTACACCTTC. Encoded protein: CASSQTGYGYTF.

The V call is TRBV3-1 (or the pseudogene TRBV3-2), the J call TRBJ2-1, with 11 nucleotides matching TRBD2. CDR3 length: 15 residues. Trimming removed 5 bases from V and 9 bases from J; junction bases left unmatched: 9. From germline, CDR1 is LGHDT and CDR2 YNNKEL (reference sequence). The CDR3 DNA reads TGTGCCAGCAGCTCCGGGACTAGCGGTTTTGGTGAGCAGTTCTTC. The encoded protein is CASSSGTSGFGEQFF.

This sequence joins TRBV19 and TRBJ2-3, with 8 bases identical to TRBD1. Germline CDR1 reads LNHDA; CDR2 reads SQIVND (reference sequence). The length of the CDR3 is 13 residues. V gave up 7 bases and J gave up 4 bases; unmatched junction bases: 4. CDR3 amino acids: CASKGQEADTQYF. CDR3 in DNA: TGTGCCAGTAAGGGACAGGAAGCAGATACGCAGTATTTT. Full variable domain (outside the CDR3, taken from reference TRBV19 and TRBJ2-3): DGGITQSPKYLFRKEGQNVTLSCEQNLNHDAMYWYRQDPGQGLRLIYYSQIVNDFQKGDIAEGYSVSREKKESFPLTVTSAQKNPTAFYLCASKGQEADTQYFGPGTRLTVL.

The rearrangement uses TRBV29-1 and TRBJ1-2, with 8 bases that match TRBD1. This CDR3 comprises 12 residues. J gave up 14 bases and V 5 bases, and 13 bases lay outside the gene matches. Germline V gene lookup returns CDR1 SQVTM and CDR2 ANQGSEA. The CDR3 spells CSVQLTGGTRTF. The CDR3, as DNA: TGCAGCGTTCAACTTACAGGGGGGACACGGACCTTC.

The rearrangement links TRBV18 to TRBJ2-7; TRBD1 is a possible D gene (6 bases). The CDR3 extends over 22 amino acids. V was trimmed by 5 bases and J by 3 bases, leaving 38 bases between them. The germline CDR1 and CDR2 sequences are KGHSH and LQKENI. The CDR3 spells CASSSSVMQSSRPGHFFYEQYF. DNA of the CDR3: TGTGCCAGCTCAAGCTCAGTTATGCAGTCCTCAAGACCGGGACACTTCTTCTACGAGCAGTACTTC.

The chain joins TRBV14 to TRBJ2-7; D gene ambiguous. Trimming stripped 4 bases from V and 2 bases from J, with 15 bases between. The germline V gene encodes CDR1 SGHDN and CDR2 FVKESK. This CDR3 has 15 residues. The CDR3 coding sequence is TGTGCCAGCAGCCTTCAAGATCTGGGAACCTACGAGCAGTACTTC. This translates into CASSLQDLGTYEQYF.

The chain links TRBV7-9 to TRBJ1-1, with TRBD1 matching 8 bases. Germline loops: CDR1 SEHNR, CDR2 FQNEAQ (reference sequence). CDR3 length equals 15 residues. V shed 5 bases and J 0 bases; nucleotides not matched to a gene: 5. The CDR3 region has the DNA TGTGCCAGCAGCCCCCAGACAGGGGTGAACACTGAAGCTTTCTTT. This sequence encodes CASSPQTGVNTEAFF.

The chain uses TRBV27 and TRBJ2-7; D is tentatively TRBD1 or TRBD2 (5 bases each). Looked up from germline, CDR1 is MNHEY and CDR2 is SMNVEV (reference sequence). This CDR3 comprises 14 residues. V lost 4 bases and J lost 2, with 12 bases in between. This CDR3 reads CASSSGRVTYEQYF. The CDR3 nucleotides are TGTGCCAGCAGTTCGGGACGGGTGACCTACGAGCAGTACTTC.

CDR3 protein: CASSMTRGRLYGYTF. In nucleotides, the CDR3 is TGTGCCAGTAGTATGACCAGGGGGCGACTCTATGGCTACACCTTC. The rearrangement links TRBV19 to TRBJ1-2; 8 positions agree with TRBD1. Trimming at V came to 3 bases and at J to 4 bases, leaving 7 bases not matched to a gene. CDR3 length: 15 residues. Germline V lookup: CDR1 LNHDA, CDR2 SQIVND (reference sequence).

The rearrangement joins TRBV3-1 (or the pseudogene TRBV3-2) to TRBJ2-4, with 9 bases that match TRBD1. Germline V gives CDR1 LGHDT, CDR2 YNNKEL (reference sequence). The CDR3 runs 14 residues. J was trimmed by 3 bases and V by 4 bases; bases with no gene match: 1. DNA of the CDR3: TGTGCCAGCAGCCCGACAGGGGGCAAAAACATTCAGTACTTC. Amino acid sequence: CASSPTGGKNIQYF.

This rearrangement joins TRBV28 to TRBJ2-1, with TRBD2 matching 10 bases. CDR3 length equals 16 residues. Trimming removed 7 bases from V and 5 bases from J; junction bases left unmatched: 11. The germline gives CDR1 MDHEN, CDR2 SYDVKM. CDR3 coding DNA: TGTGCCAGCACCCTCTCCCGACTAGCGGGCGACAATGAGCAGTTCTTC. Translated, it gives CASTLSRLAGDNEQFF.

V and J are TRBV4-1 and TRBJ2-7, with 7 positions matching TRBD1. The trim removed 2 bases at V and 3 bases at J, leaving 10 bases unmatched. CDR1 MGHRA and CDR2 YSYEKL come from the germline V gene. The CDR3 loop spans 16 amino acids. This CDR3 is CASSQLEMTGRYEQYF. CDR3 DNA sequence: TGCGCCAGCAGCCAACTCGAGATGACAGGGCGCTACGAGCAGTACTTC.

The chain combines TRBV5-1 with TRBJ2-7; 10 bases line up with TRBD2. Germline CDR1 is SGHRS and CDR2 is YFSETQ. The trim removed 4 bases at V and 6 bases at J, leaving 10 bases unmatched. This CDR3 has 15 residues. The CDR3 bases are TGCGCCAGCAGCGTTTTAGCGGGGGGATCGGGCGAGCAGTACTTC. Protein product: CASSVLAGGSGEQYF.

The V call is TRBV5-1, the J call TRBJ2-1, with D perhaps matching TRBD2 (5 bases). Trimming shortened V by 0 bases and J by 6 bases, and 13 bases separated the two germline ends. Germline CDR1 and CDR2: SGHRS and YFSETQ. This CDR3 region has 15 residues. CDR3 sequence: CASSLERNGGNEQFF. Here the CDR3 DNA reads TGCGCCAGCAGCTTGGAGCGGAACGGCGGCAATGAGCAGTTCTTC.

This chain uses TRBV19 with TRBJ2-7; D may be TRBD1 (5 bases). This CDR3 is built from 15 residues. Germline CDR1 and CDR2: LNHDA and SQIVND (reference sequence). Trimming stripped 1 base from V and 4 bases from J, with 14 bases between. CDR3 sequence: CASSIAGQGVYEQYF. CDR3 nucleotide sequence: TGTGCCAGTAGTATAGCGGGCCAAGGGGTTTACGAGCAGTACTTC.

The rearrangement uses TRBV10-3 and TRBJ2-7; D perhaps matches TRBD1 (5 bases). The CDR3 runs 12 residues. Germline values: CDR1 ENHRY, CDR2 SYGVKD. V lost 4 bases and J 3 bases, leaving 7 bases between the germline ends. The DNA for the CDR3 is TGTGCCATCAGTGGGACAAACTACGAGCAGTACTTC. This gives the protein CAISGTNYEQYF.

The chain carries TRBV9 and TRBJ2-7; tentatively, D is TRBD1 or TRBD2 (5 bases each). The V and J ends lost 0 bases and 5 bases respectively, with 12 bases between them. The CDR3 contains 14 residues. CDR1 and CDR2 from the germline V gene are SGDLS and YYNGEE. The DNA of the CDR3 is TGTGCCAGCAGCGTAGCGGGGACCTTCCACGAGCAGTACTTC. Amino acids: CASSVAGTFHEQYF.

This clone was observed a handful of times. The V call is TRBV28, the J call TRBJ2-1; 13 nucleotides align to TRBD2. Germline V gives CDR1 MDHEN, CDR2 SYDVKM. This CDR3 has 14 amino acids. V trimming: 8 bases; J trimming: 10 bases; junction bases outside the gene matches: 8. CDR3 nucleotide sequence: TGTGCCAGCTTGGGGACTAGCGGGATAGGCGAGCAGTTCTTC. Translation: CASLGTSGIGEQFF.